Included here is one TCR beta chain sequence, with context. The clone's antigen remains unknown. No much larger clone exists at a distance of one base, and base qualities are not known. This entry is derived from a study of blood T cell repertoires in COVID-19 (dated by TCRdb to the early 2020s). About the study as a whole: Samples from collaborators originated in the United States, Italy and Spain and spanned both the acute and convalescent phases of COVID-19. The prospective study material was composed of cDNA or gDNA derived from T cells, B-cell-depleted T cells, or PBMCs. The dataset comprised deeply sampled blood TCRbeta repertoires from subjects exposed to, actively infected with, or recovered from COVID-19. The repertoires were made available in a free public database intended to serve as a resource for research on the immune response to SARS-CoV-2. Samples came from the ongoing ImmuneRACE study (first 160 participants) plus 1,254 subjects from 6 global collaborators. Nearly every sample came with metadata listing a de-identified subject ID, COVID-19 status, age in years and sex. Where available, HLA class I and class II types were taken from metadata supplied by the sample provider and were not determined by assay-based typing.

Collaborating institutions collected whole blood in K2EDTA tubes following their own protocols. For TCRbeta analysis, collaborators shipped samples as frozen whole blood, isolated PBMCs, or DNA extracted from either of those sample types. TCRbeta CDR3 regions were amplified from genomic DNA by means of the immunoSEQ Assay, a bias-controlled multiplex PCR. In the authors' own workflow: The number of nucleated cells in each sample was estimated from the amplification of reference gene primers within the assay. Sequence reads were collapsed and filtered to measure the absolute abundance of every unique TCRbeta CDR3 rearrangement. For each sample, productive Simpson clonality was calculated as the square root of Simpson's diversity index over productive rearrangements. The clones in this table, taken by TCRdb from immuneACCESS, are in-frame only. Not every clone is retained; where verified, under half of the shortfall comes from an unresolved V gene, and the cause of the rest is unknown. That table supplies the V and J calls and clone size; D and trimming were determined from the DNA. The sample has more than 100,000 clones on record, about 86% of them singletons. Clones ranked in the top ten supply over 7.5% of the sample.

From V the trimming removes 5 bases and from J it removes 6 bases, while the gene matches leave 7 bases of the junction unaccounted for. CDR1 and CDR2 were assigned from the germline V gene as SGHTA and FQGNSA. The CDR3 holds 15 amino acids from the cysteine to the phenylalanine. Just CDR3 DNA is preserved here, 45 bases in frame from base 1. The investigation overall reported the following: The quantity of clinical and demographic metadata differed by source and by participant and was supplied without curation.

The TCR was taken from a woman aged 60-75 years with active or convalescent COVID-19. Sequenced input: peripheral blood. The V gene is TRBV7-2 and the J gene is TRBJ2-7; TRBD2 aligns with 13 central bases. The nucleotides read TGTGCCAGCAGCCAACTAGCGGGAGGGCCGACCGAGCAGTACTTC. Its protein reads: CASSQLAGGPTEQYF.